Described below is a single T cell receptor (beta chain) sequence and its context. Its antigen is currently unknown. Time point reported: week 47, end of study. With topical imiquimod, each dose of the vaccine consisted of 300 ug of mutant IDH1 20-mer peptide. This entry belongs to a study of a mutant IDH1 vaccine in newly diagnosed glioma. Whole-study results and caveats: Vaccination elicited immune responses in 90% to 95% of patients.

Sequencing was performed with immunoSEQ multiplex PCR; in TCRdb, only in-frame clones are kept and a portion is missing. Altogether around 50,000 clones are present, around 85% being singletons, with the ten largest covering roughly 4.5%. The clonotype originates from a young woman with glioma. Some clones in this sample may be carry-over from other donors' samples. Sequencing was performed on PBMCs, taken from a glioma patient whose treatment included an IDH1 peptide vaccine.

For the CDR3, the DNA is TGTGCCAGCAGCCTCCAACCGACGGCAGGGTACGAGCAGTACTTC. This gives the protein CASSLQPTAGYEQYF. J is TRBJ2-7 and V is TRBV7-2; tentative D call: TRBD1 (5 bases). The length of the CDR3 is 15 residues. The germline V gene encodes CDR1 SGHTA and CDR2 FQGNSA. V lost 5 bases and J 4 bases, leaving 18 bases between the germline ends.